This passage covers 20 T cell receptor beta chains from one sample sequenced in a study of shared clonotypes between healthy human individuals. Only CD45RO-negative cells positively selected for CCR7 counted as naive CD8 cells, so terminally differentiated effector memory CD45RA+ cells were excluded. Clones were read by immunoSEQ multiplex PCR, and TCRdb kept only the in-frame ones, dropping some. The sample includes around 2,000,000 clones, roughly 91% seen only once; the top ten take 1.5% to 2%. The source material was naive CD8+ T cells from PBMCs. The receptors were gathered from a man between 18 and 35 years old in good health. Some clones in this sample may be carry-over from other donors' samples.

This chain joins TRBV5-1 and TRBJ2-7; 9 bases agree with TRBD1. This CDR3 contains 17 residues. Germline V gives CDR1 SGHRS, CDR2 YFSETQ. J was trimmed by 0 bases and V by 3 bases; bases with no gene match: 10. CDR3 sequence reads: CASSSVSGQGFSYEQYF. Here the CDR3 DNA reads TGCGCCAGCAGCTCCGTTTCGGGACAGGGATTCTCCTACGAGCAGTACTTC.

The rearrangement uses TRBV7-9 and TRBJ2-7; D might be TRBD1 or TRBD2, each matching 6 bases. The CDR3 is 16 residues long. V was trimmed by 4 bases and J by 5 bases, leaving 21 bases between them. CDR1 and CDR2 from the germline V gene are SEHNR and FQNEAQ (reference sequence). CDR3 in DNA: TGTGCCAGCAGCTCGCCGTGGGGGGCCCTCACTGACGAGCAGTACTTC. Residues: CASSSPWGALTDEQYF.

This clone was seen once. The V gene is TRBV27, the J gene TRBJ1-5, with a possible D match to TRBD1 (5 bases). Deletions cut 2 bases from V and 4 bases from J, with 12 bases between. The CDR3 has 15 residues. The germline V gene encodes CDR1 MNHEY and CDR2 SMNVEV (reference sequence). The CDR3 is CASSLRGGTNQPQHF. CDR3 DNA sequence: TGTGCCAGCAGTTTACGGGGCGGAACAAATCAGCCCCAGCATTTT.

The rearrangement joins TRBV5-4 to TRBJ1-1; 7 nucleotides line up with TRBD1. Germline lookup yields CDR1 SGHNT and CDR2 YYREEE (reference sequence). With V trimmed by 3 bases and J by 4 bases, 6 bases remained unmatched. CDR3 size: 14 residues. CDR3: CASSYTGVSTEAFF. The CDR3 DNA is TGTGCCAGCAGCTATACAGGGGTTAGCACTGAAGCTTTCTTT.

This chain joins TRBV19 and TRBJ2-4, with D maybe TRBD1 (5 bases). The CDR3 length is 15 residues. The germline CDR1 and CDR2 sequences are LNHDA and SQIVND (reference sequence). V shed 5 bases and J shed 7 bases, with 18 bases lying between them. The CDR3 reads CASSPAEWPGNIQYF. The DNA of the CDR3 is TGTGCCAGTAGTCCCGCCGAATGGCCAGGGAACATTCAGTACTTC.

The V and J genes are TRBV28 and TRBJ1-1; tentative D call: TRBD1 (5 bases). This CDR3 has 15 amino acids. Trimming pared 7 bases from V and 1 base from J, leaving 16 bases between. Germline loops: CDR1 MDHEN, CDR2 SYDVKM. CDR3 DNA: TGTGCCAGCACCCCACCTCTAACAGGGAACACTGAAGCTTTCTTT. This codes for CASTPPLTGNTEAFF.

This clone occurred a few times. The genes are TRBV7-3 and TRBJ1-5; D is ambiguous. Germline V lookup: CDR1 SGHTA, CDR2 FQGTGA. The CDR3 covers 13 residues. Trimming shortened V by 3 bases and J by 3 bases, and 6 bases separated the two germline ends. DNA of the CDR3: TGTGCCAGCAGCTTCAACAACAATCAGCCCCAGCATTTT. This sequence encodes CASSFNNNQPQHF.

The chain carries TRBV18 and TRBJ2-7; 9 positions agree with TRBD2. CDR3 size: 14 residues. CDR1 is KGHSH, CDR2 LQKENI, per germline. Trimming cost V 0 bases and J 6 bases; bases outside gene matches: 3. The CDR3 region is CASSPPSSGIEQYF. The CDR3, as DNA: TGTGCCAGCTCACCACCGTCTAGCGGGATCGAGCAGTACTTC.

On this clone: Other nucleotide sequences from this sample produce the same CDR3. The rearrangement links TRBV28 to TRBJ2-7; TRBD2 agrees at 9 bases. This CDR3 has 13 residues. Trimming cost V 6 bases and J 2 bases; bases outside gene matches: 2. Germline V gene data show CDR1 as MDHEN and CDR2 as SYDVKM. The CDR3: CASRLAGAYEQYF. DNA of the CDR3: TGTGCCAGCAGATTAGCGGGGGCCTACGAGCAGTACTTC.

Remarks on this clone: The identical CDR3 is also encoded by other nucleotide sequences in the sample. V gene TRBV11-3 combines with J gene TRBJ2-2; D is ambiguous. CDR1 is SGHNT, CDR2 YENEEA, per germline. This CDR3 has 13 amino acids. Deletions cut 0 bases from V and 6 bases from J, with 5 bases between. CDR3 in DNA: TGTGCCAGCAGCTTAGATCGATCCGGGGAGCTGTTTTTT. It translates to CASSLDRSGELFF. The complete variable domain, with remaining parts taken from reference TRBV11-3 and TRBJ2-2, reads EAGVVQSPRYKIIEKKQPVAFWCNPISGHNTLYWYLQNLGQGPELLIRYENEEAVDDSQLPKDRFSAERLKGVDSTLKIQPAELGDSAVYLCASSLDRSGELFFGEGSRLTVL.

This chain links TRBV21-1 with TRBJ1-1. TRBV21-1 is a listed pseudogene. This CDR3 contains 15 residues. The CDR3 protein is CASSPIPGAHFEAFF. The DNA of the CDR3 is TGTGCCAGCAGCCCTATACCCGGGGCCCACTTTGAAGCTTTCTTT.

This sequence joins TRBV29-1 and TRBJ1-1; the match to TRBD1 covers 7 bases. The V gene end was trimmed by 7 bases and the J gene end by 6 bases; junction bases not matched to a gene: 11. Germline CDR1 reads SQVTM; CDR2 reads ANQGSEA. This CDR3 has 13 amino acids. The CDR3 region has the DNA TGCAGCGCCACAAAGGGAGGGGGCCCTGAAGCTTTCTTT. It translates to CSATKGGGPEAFF. The whole variable domain, filled in from reference TRBV29-1 and TRBJ1-1, reads SAVISQKPSRDICQRGTSLTIQCQVDSQVTMMFWYRQQPGQSLTLIATANQGSEATYESGFVIDKFPISRPNLTFSTLTVSNMSPEDSSIYLCSATKGGGPEAFFGQGTRLTVV.

CDR3 DNA: TGTGCCAGCAGTTTCTCGACGGGACAGGTTAACTATGGCTACACCTTC. It yields the protein CASSFSTGQVNYGYTF. This sequence joins TRBV27 and TRBJ1-2; 8 bases agree with TRBD1. CDR3 size: 16 residues. The ends lost 3 bases at V and 1 base at J; junction bases unmatched: 7. The germline V gene encodes CDR1 MNHEY and CDR2 SMNVEV (reference sequence).

This clone showed up just once. The chain couples TRBV7-9 to TRBJ2-1; unclear D gene. The length of the CDR3 is 12 residues. CDR1 SEHNR and CDR2 FQNEAQ come from the germline V gene (reference sequence). V lost 1 base, J lost 9 bases, and 7 bases lay in between. Here the CDR3 DNA reads TGTGCCAGCAGCTTAGGGAAACCTGAGCAGTTCTTC. It codes for CASSLGKPEQFF.

The V gene is TRBV27, the J gene TRBJ2-7; maybe TRBD2 (7 bases). Looked up from germline, CDR1 is MNHEY and CDR2 is SMNVEV (reference sequence). CDR3 size: 15 residues. V lost 5 bases to trimming and J lost 0 bases, with 14 bases between them. The CDR3 sequence is CASSLREGGSYEQYF. The CDR3 nucleotides are TGTGCCAGCAGTCTGAGGGAGGGGGGCTCCTACGAGCAGTACTTC.

The chain joins TRBV27 to TRBJ1-2; no definite D call. CDR3 length: 16 amino acids. V dropped 10 bases and J dropped 0 bases, with 21 bases sitting between them. Germline values: CDR1 MNHEY, CDR2 SMNVEV (reference sequence). This CDR3 reads CATQDRTHGPNYGYTF. In nucleotides, the CDR3 is TGTGCCACCCAGGACCGCACACACGGGCCTAACTATGGCTACACCTTC.

This clone was counted once. The gene calls are TRBV9 and TRBJ1-5; no reliable D call. The germline gives CDR1 SGDLS, CDR2 YYNGEE. The CDR3 has 15 residues. Between the trimmed V and J ends, which lost 3 bases and 0 bases, there was a span of 10 bases. The CDR3 reads CASSARGYSNQPQHF. The CDR3 DNA is TGTGCCAGCAGCGCCCGGGGTTATAGCAATCAGCCCCAGCATTTT.

The chain carries TRBV27 and TRBJ2-3; the D is unclear. This CDR3 region has 14 residues. Deletions cut 6 bases from V and 6 bases from J, with 16 bases between. Germline V gene data show CDR1 as MNHEY and CDR2 as SMNVEV (reference sequence). The CDR3, as DNA: TGTGCCAGCAGCCCCCGTAACGGCCCGGATACGCAGTATTTT. Translated, it gives CASSPRNGPDTQYF.

Here the CDR3 reads CASSHAGMEEQYF. The CDR3 nucleotides are TGTGCCAGCAGTCACGCAGGGATGGAGGAGCAGTACTTC. V gene TRBV5-4 combines with J gene TRBJ2-7, with a tentative D call TRBD1 (5 bases). Germline V gene data show CDR1 as SGHNT and CDR2 as YYREEE (reference sequence). V was clipped by 5 bases and J by 7 bases, with 16 bases between them. The CDR3 is 13 residues long. The full variable domain, with the rest looked up from reference TRBV5-4 and TRBJ2-7, is ETGVTQSPTHLIKTRGQQVTLRCSSQSGHNTVSWYQQALGQGPQFIFQYYREEENGRGNFPPRFSGLQFPNYSSELNVNALELDDSALYLCASSHAGMEEQYFGPGTRLTVT.

The chain combines TRBV7-9 with TRBJ2-7; the D gene could be TRBD1 or TRBD2 (6 bases each). Germline lookup yields CDR1 SEHNR and CDR2 FQNEAQ (reference sequence). V was cut by 7 bases and J by 0 bases, with 16 bases left in between. The CDR3 is 15 residues long. The DNA for the CDR3 is TGTGCCAGCACTTGGGGGGCGGCCCCCTCCTACGAGCAGTACTTC. Encoded protein: CASTWGAAPSYEQYF.